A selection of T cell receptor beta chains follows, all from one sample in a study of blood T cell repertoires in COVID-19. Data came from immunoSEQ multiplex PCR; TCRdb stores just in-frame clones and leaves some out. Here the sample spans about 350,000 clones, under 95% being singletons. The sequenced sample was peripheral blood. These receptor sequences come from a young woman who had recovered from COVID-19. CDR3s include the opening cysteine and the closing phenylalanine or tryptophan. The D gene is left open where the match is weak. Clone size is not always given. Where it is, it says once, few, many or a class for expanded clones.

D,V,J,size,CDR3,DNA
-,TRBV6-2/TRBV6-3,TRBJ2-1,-,CASSYSIGGNKNEQFF,TGTGCCAGCAGTTACTCGATCGGCGGGAATAAAAATGAGCAGTTCTTC
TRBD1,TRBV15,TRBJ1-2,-,CATSSPGRGVYGYTF,TGTGCCACCAGCAGCCCGGGCAGGGGGGTCTATGGCTACACCTTC
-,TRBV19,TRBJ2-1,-,CASSIVGSSSNEQFF,TGTGCCAGTAGTATAGTCGGGTCTTCCTCCAATGAGCAGTTCTTC
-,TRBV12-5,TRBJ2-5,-,CASGDEYPQETQYF,TGTGCTAGCGGAGATGAGTACCCCCAAGAGACCCAGTACTTC
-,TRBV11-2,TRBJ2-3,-,CASSLRLPRADTQYF,TGTGCCAGCAGCTTAAGGCTCCCCAGGGCAGATACGCAGTATTTT
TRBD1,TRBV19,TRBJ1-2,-,CASSILRDRGTGYTF,TGTGCCAGTAGTATCCTCCGGGACAGGGGGACCGGCTACACCTTC
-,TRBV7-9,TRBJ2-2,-,CASMPGKNTGELFF,TGTGCCAGCATGCCAGGAAAAAACACCGGGGAGCTGTTTTTT
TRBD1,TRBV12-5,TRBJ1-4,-,CASGLGQGDEKLFF,TGTGCTAGTGGTTTGGGACAGGGCGATGAAAAACTGTTTTTT
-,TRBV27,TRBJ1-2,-,CASSARGGRELSGYTF,TGTGCCAGCAGCGCCCGGGGGGGGCGGGAGCTTAGTGGCTACACCTTC
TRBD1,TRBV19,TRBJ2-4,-,CATLGTGGSRTTKNIQYF,TGTGCCACCTTAGGTACAGGGGGCTCGAGGACGACCAAAAACATTCAGTACTTC
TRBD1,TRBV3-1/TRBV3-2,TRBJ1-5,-,CASSPTGGKGQPQHF,TGTGCCAGCAGCCCAACAGGGGGGAAGGGTCAGCCCCAGCATTTT
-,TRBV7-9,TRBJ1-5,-,CASSLSGGRVGQPQHF,TGTGCCAGCAGCTTATCGGGGGGGCGAGTCGGTCAGCCCCAGCATTTT
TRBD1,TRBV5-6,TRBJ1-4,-,CASSLRGQTNEKLFF,TGTGCCAGCAGCTTGCGGGGACAGACTAATGAAAAACTGTTTTTT
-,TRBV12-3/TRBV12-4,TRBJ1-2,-,CASGEGDGYTF,TGTGCCAGCGGCGAGGGGGATGGCTACACCTTC
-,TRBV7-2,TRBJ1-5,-,CASSLEGFQPQHF,TGTGCCAGCAGCTTAGAGGGGTTTCAGCCCCAGCATTTT
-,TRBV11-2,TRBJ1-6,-,CASSFSLNSPLHF,TGTGCCAGCAGCTTTTCTTTGAATTCACCCCTCCACTTT
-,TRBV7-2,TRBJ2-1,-,CASSFEDRDWQFF,TGTGCCAGCAGCTTTGAGGACCGGGATTGGCAGTTCTTC
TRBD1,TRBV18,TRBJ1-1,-,CASSPIQGGLEAFF,TGTGCCAGCTCACCTATCCAGGGGGGCCTAGAAGCTTTCTTT
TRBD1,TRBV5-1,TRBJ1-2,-,CASSLGQGAGNYGYTF,TGCGCCAGCAGCTTGGGACAGGGGGCGGGGAACTATGGCTACACCTTC
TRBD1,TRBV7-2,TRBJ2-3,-,CASSADRGLLDTQYF,TGTGCCAGCAGCGCCGACAGGGGGCTACTGGATACGCAGTATTTT
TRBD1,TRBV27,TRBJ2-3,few,CASRSQGGTDTQYF,TGTGCCAGCAGATCACAGGGGGGCACAGATACGCAGTATTTT
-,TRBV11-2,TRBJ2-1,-,CASSLALGGTYNEQFF,TGTGCCAGCAGCTTAGCTCTGGGAGGTACCTACAATGAGCAGTTCTTC
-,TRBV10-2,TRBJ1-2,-,CASSGEEYYGYTF,TGCGCCAGCAGTGGGGAGGAGTACTATGGCTACACCTTC
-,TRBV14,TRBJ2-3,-,CASSQGPSAADTQYF,TGTGCCAGCAGCCAAGGCCCCTCAGCGGCAGATACGCAGTATTTT
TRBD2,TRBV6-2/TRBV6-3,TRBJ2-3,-,CASSYLASGSPTQYF,TGTGCCAGCAGTTACCTGGCTAGCGGCTCCCCTACGCAGTATTTT
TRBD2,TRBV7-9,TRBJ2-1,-,CASSLKRLADYNEQFF,TGTGCCAGCAGCTTAAAGCGACTAGCGGATTACAATGAGCAGTTCTTC
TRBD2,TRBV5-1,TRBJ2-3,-,CASSRGLAGLDTQYF,TGCGCCAGCAGCCGGGGACTAGCGGGCTTAGATACGCAGTATTTT
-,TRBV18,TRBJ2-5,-,CASSRRGQGETQYF,TGTGCCAGCTCACGGCGGGGCCAAGGAGAGACCCAGTACTTC
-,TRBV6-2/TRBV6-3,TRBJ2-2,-,CASSAGPGELFF,TGTGCCAGCAGCGCAGGCCCCGGGGAGCTGTTTTTT
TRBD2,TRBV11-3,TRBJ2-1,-,CASSSDSGRRYNEQFF,TGTGCCAGCAGCTCCGATAGCGGGAGGCGCTACAATGAGCAGTTCTTC
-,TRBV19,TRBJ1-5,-,CASSIWATGQPQHF,TGTGCCAGTAGTATATGGGCGACGGGGCAGCCCCAGCATTTT
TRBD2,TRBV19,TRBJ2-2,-,CASQTSGRVGGELFF,TGTGCCAGCCAGACTAGCGGGAGGGTAGGCGGGGAGCTGTTTTTT
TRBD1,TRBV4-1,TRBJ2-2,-,CASSQESPRTGNTGELFF,TGCGCCAGCAGCCAAGAGTCCCCCAGGACAGGGAACACCGGGGAGCTGTTTTTT
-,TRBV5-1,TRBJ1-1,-,CASSFSGMTEAFF,TGCGCCAGCAGCTTCTCAGGGATGACTGAAGCTTTCTTT
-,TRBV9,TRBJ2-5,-,CASSAGGQETQYF,TGTGCCAGCAGCGCCGGGGGACAAGAGACCCAGTACTTC